This record covers a single TCR beta chain. This entry belongs to a study of monozygotic twins with inflammatory bowel disease. Using the 5' RACE reads, TCRdb records one entry per CDR3 protein without DNA. The sample includes 170,000 or so distinct CDR3 sequences. The receptor was derived from a human donor with ulcerative colitis or Crohn's disease, or a healthy co-twin of an affected twin (not recorded which). Sequencing was carried out using blood.

The CDR3 region is CASSQDRHRGRGTFF. The chain uses TRBV3-1 and TRBJ1-1; TCRdb returns TRBD1, unconfirmable since there is no DNA. Germline V gives CDR1 LGHDT, CDR2 YNNKEL (reference sequence). The CDR3 has 15 amino acids.